The 14 T cell receptor beta chains given below trace back to one sample, sequenced in a study of control samples from healthy donors and cancer patients. Clones were sequenced by immunoSEQ multiplex PCR, and TCRdb holds only the in-frame ones, with some missing. The sample includes approximately 90,000 clones, approximately 88% of them seen just once. What was sequenced was PBMCs. The source of these receptors is a man between 65 and 85 years old with lung cancer.

V gene TRBV14 combines with J gene TRBJ2-3; 9 nucleotides align to TRBD2. The ends lost 0 bases at V and 5 bases at J; junction bases unmatched: 6. Germline CDR1 reads SGHDN; CDR2 reads FVKESK. CDR3 length: 16 amino acids. The CDR3 sequence is CASSQDRLAGIDTQYF. Written as DNA, the CDR3 is TGTGCCAGCAGCCAAGATCGGCTAGCGGGGATAGATACGCAGTATTTT.

The rearrangement uses TRBV29-1 and TRBJ2-1; 8 positions agree with TRBD1. Per the germline V gene, CDR1 is SQVTM and CDR2 is ANQGSEA. The V gene end was trimmed by 4 bases and the J gene end by 7 bases; junction bases not matched to a gene: 9. CDR3 length: 14 amino acids. This CDR3 reads CSVARTGSGNEQFF. As DNA, the CDR3 is TGCAGCGTTGCTAGGACAGGGTCGGGGAATGAGCAGTTCTTC.

This chain connects TRBV24-1 to TRBJ2-3; D remains ambiguous. V was cut by 0 bases and J by 4 bases, with 19 bases left in between. Per the germline V gene, CDR1 is KGHDR and CDR2 is SFDVKD. The CDR3 covers 18 residues. CDR3 amino acids: CATSDLSDGGTLADTQYF. The CDR3 nucleotides read TGTGCCACCAGTGATTTGAGTGATGGTGGAACACTGGCAGATACGCAGTATTTT.

The V call is TRBV27, the J call TRBJ1-6; D is unresolved. Germline V gene data show CDR1 as MNHEY and CDR2 as SMNVEV (reference sequence). V dropped 11 bases and J dropped 7 bases, with 30 bases sitting between them. The CDR3 extends over 18 amino acids. The CDR3 DNA reads TGTGCCCCTAGGTCCTCTGAGCCTGGATGGGGAGTCAATTCACCCCTCCACTTT. This gives the protein CAPRSSEPGWGVNSPLHF.

This clone was seen only once. V is TRBV18 and J is TRBJ2-7, with 7 nucleotides matching TRBD1. The CDR3 sequence is 14 residues long. V shed 3 bases, J shed 12 bases, and the junction held 14 bases outside the gene matches. Germline CDR1 reads KGHSH; CDR2 reads LQKENI. The CDR3 nucleotides are TGTGCCAGCTCACCGACAGGGAGTCCCACCAAGTGGTACTTC. Translated: CASSPTGSPTKWYF.

This chain joins TRBV6-2 or TRBV6-3 and TRBJ2-7, with a weak D call TRBD1 (5 bases). Germline loops: CDR1 MNHEY, CDR2 SVGEGT. The CDR3 runs 15 residues. V lost 2 bases and J 2 bases, leaving 13 bases between the germline ends. The CDR3 spells CASSYQTAITYEQYF. The CDR3 nucleotides are TGTGCCAGCAGTTACCAGACAGCGATAACCTACGAGCAGTACTTC.

The chain uses TRBV3-1 (or the pseudogene TRBV3-2) and TRBJ2-3; 7 bases are a match to TRBD1. J lost 7 bases, V lost 2 bases, and 6 bases had no gene match. CDR1 and CDR2 from the germline V gene are LGHDT and YNNKEL (reference sequence). The CDR3 has 14 residues. The CDR3 DNA follows: TGTGCCAGCAGCCAACCCAGGGGGTTGTATACGCAGTATTTT. Amino acids: CASSQPRGLYTQYF.

The chain links TRBV7-7 to TRBJ2-2; 9 nucleotides match TRBD2. The germline CDR1 and CDR2 sequences are SSHAT and FNYEAQ (reference sequence). CDR3 size: 15 residues. The ends lost 5 bases at V and 2 bases at J; junction bases unmatched: 3. In DNA, the CDR3 is TGTGCCAGCAGCCCTAGCGGGGTTAACACCGGGGAGCTGTTTTTT. Its protein is CASSPSGVNTGELFF. Drawing the rest from reference TRBV7-7 and TRBJ2-2, the complete variable domain is GAGVSQSPRYKVTKRGQDVTLRCDPISSHATLYWYQQALGQGPEFLTYFNYEAQPDKSGLPSDRFSAERPEGSISTLTIQRTEQRDSAMYRCASSPSGVNTGELFFGEGSRLTVL.

This clone has just a few counts. J is TRBJ1-1 and V is TRBV27; 9 bases match TRBD1. V shed 4 bases, J shed 4 bases, and the junction held 7 bases outside the gene matches. The CDR3 is 15 residues long. Germline CDR1 reads MNHEY; CDR2 reads SMNVEV (reference sequence). CDR3 in DNA: TGTGCCAGCAGTTGGCGCGGACAGGGGACCACTGAAGCTTTCTTT. Amino acids: CASSWRGQGTTEAFF.

The chain recombines TRBV24-1 with TRBJ2-1, with 11 bases fitting TRBD2. Losses at the gene ends were 3 bases for V and 2 bases for J; bases not matched to a gene: 5. Germline V gives CDR1 KGHDR, CDR2 SFDVKD. The CDR3 has 17 residues. CDR3 loop: CATSDRISGGAYNEQFF. The DNA for the CDR3 is TGTGCCACCAGTGATCGAATTAGCGGGGGGGCCTACAATGAGCAGTTCTTC.

The V and J genes are TRBV5-1 and TRBJ1-1, with TRBD1 matching over 9 bases. There are 17 residues in the CDR3. Germline CDR1 is SGHRS and CDR2 is YFSETQ. The ends lost 5 bases at V and 1 base at J; junction bases unmatched: 12. CDR3 bases: TGCGCCAGCAGAACGACCGGGACAGGGCGCCCGAACACTGAAGCTTTCTTT. It codes for CASRTTGTGRPNTEAFF.

V is TRBV7-3 and J is TRBJ2-7, with 11 bases fitting TRBD1. Germline CDR1 SGHTA, CDR2 FQGTGA. The J segment lost 6 bases and the V segment lost 5 bases, leaving 3 bases of the junction unmatched. The length of the CDR3 is 13 residues. The CDR3 sequence: CASSMDRGREQYF. In nucleotides, the CDR3 is TGTGCCAGCAGCATGGACAGGGGGCGCGAGCAGTACTTC.

With respect to this clone: This sample includes further DNA sequences coding for the same CDR3. The chain joins TRBV18 to TRBJ2-2; 7 bases agree with TRBD1. V lost 6 bases and J lost 0; bases outside the gene matches: 4. Germline V gene data show CDR1 as KGHSH and CDR2 as LQKENI. The CDR3 has 15 residues. The CDR3 loop is CASSPGQPNTGELFF. As DNA, the CDR3 is TGTGCCAGCTCCCCGGGACAGCCGAACACCGGGGAGCTGTTTTTT.

The rearrangement links TRBV3-1 (or the pseudogene TRBV3-2) to TRBJ1-6; tentative D call: TRBD1 (5 bases). Germline values: CDR1 LGHDT, CDR2 YNNKEL (reference sequence). This CDR3 is built from 16 residues. The V end was cut by 5 bases, the J end by 7 bases, with 18 bases between. CDR3 region: CASSGVGVSVNSPLHF. The CDR3 DNA sequence: TGTGCCAGCAGCGGGGTGGGGGTTTCGGTAAATTCACCCCTCCACTTT.